These 4 T cell receptor beta chains share one sample of origin, sequenced in a study of memory CD4+ T cells and cytomegalovirus serostatus (dated by TCRdb to the late 2010s). A FACSAria II was used to sort memory CD4+ T cells, defined as single viable CD3+CD4+CD8-CD45RO+ cells. Receptor amplification or capture employed the immunoSEQ multiplex PCR assay. TCRdb took this table from immuneACCESS and kept in-frame rearrangements with V and J called. Such tables lack part of the clones; where checked against another copy, unresolved V genes explain under half of the gap, and the rest is unexplained. The sample table contains just over 45,000 clones; only one count was recorded for 60% to 85% of them. Clones ranked in the top ten supply under 0.7% of the sample. The source material was memory CD4+ T cells from blood. The receptors originated from an adult in good health and CMV-seronegative.

This clone ranks as medium-sized (0.01 to 0.1%). This chain uses TRBV7-9 with TRBJ2-5, with D tentatively TRBD1 (5 bases). Trimming removed 5 bases from V and 5 bases from J, with 21 bases in between. The CDR3 has 16 residues. Germline V gene lookup returns CDR1 SEHNR and CDR2 FQNEAQ (reference sequence). CDR3 sequence: CASSPISVRVRETQYF. Written as DNA, the CDR3 is TGTGCCAGCAGCCCCATTTCCGTCAGGGTGAGGGAGACCCAGTACTTC.

The DNA of the CDR3 is TGTGCCAGCAGCCTCTCGAACGAGCAGTACTTC. Protein product: CASSLSNEQYF. V gene TRBV28 combines with J gene TRBJ2-7; the D is unclear. V was clipped by 6 bases and J by 5 bases, with 8 bases between them. The CDR3 has 11 amino acids. Germline assignment: CDR1 MDHEN and CDR2 SYDVKM.

This chain uses TRBV18 with TRBJ1-6; no clear D gene. This CDR3 region has 14 residues. V was shortened by 2 bases and J by 10 bases, with 12 bases between the two germline ends. Germline values: CDR1 KGHSH, CDR2 LQKENI. CDR3 sequence reads: CASSPSNSLSPLHF. CDR3 coding DNA: TGTGCCAGCTCACCATCAAACTCGCTATCACCCCTCCACTTT.

The V gene is TRBV4-3, the J gene TRBJ2-7; perhaps TRBD1 as D (6 bases). Looked up from germline, CDR1 is LGHNA and CDR2 is YSLEER. The germline V and J ends were trimmed by 0 bases and 6 bases, with 21 bases remaining between them. The length of the CDR3 is 17 residues. Written as DNA, the CDR3 is TGCGCCAGCAGCCAAGACGCAAGTCGGGACATTGTTTGCGAGCAGTACTTC. Protein product: CASSQDASRDIVCEQYF.